One sample yielded the 24 T cell receptor beta chains listed below, sequenced in a study of identical twins. MiXCR was run by TCRdb on the 5' RACE reads, yielding one entry per CDR3 protein. The sample yields around 1.7 million distinct CDR3 sequences, 25% to 35% seen once. The sequencing sample was made of cord blood. The receptors here all came from a newborn girl in good health.

There are many counts of this clonotype. The chain is built from TRBV12-3 or TRBV12-4 and TRBJ2-5; the match to TRBD2 covers 10 bases. CDR3 size: 17 residues. V gave up 2 bases and J gave up 1 base; unmatched junction bases: 7. CDR3 sequence (DNA): TGTGCCAGCAGTTTATGGGCTAGCGGGAGAGGCCAAGAGACCCAGTACTTC. It translates to CASSLWASGRGQETQYF.

The V call is TRBV7-9, the J call TRBJ2-2; TRBD2 matches at 12 bases. The junction had 5 bases not matched to a gene; V was cut back by 3 bases and J by 3 bases. CDR3 length equals 17 residues. Germline values: CDR1 SEHNR, CDR2 FQNEAQ (reference sequence). CDR3 bases: TGTGCCAGCAGCTTTATACTAGCGGGAGGATACACCGGGGAGCTGTTTTTT. Its protein product is CASSFILAGGYTGELFF. The variable domain in full, with the rest retrieved from reference TRBV7-9 and TRBJ2-2, is DTGVSQNPRHKITKRGQNVTFRCDPISEHNRLYWYRQTLGQGPEFLTYFQNEAQLEKSRLLSDRFSAERPKGSFSTLEIQRTEQGDSAMYLCASSFILAGGYTGELFFGEGSRLTVL.

As concerns this clonotype: Possible read error: a much larger clone is one base away. V gene TRBV10-3 combines with J gene TRBJ1-2; D gene ambiguous. This CDR3 comprises 12 residues. Germline V gene lookup returns CDR1 ENHRY and CDR2 SYGVKD. DNA for the CDR3: TGTGCCATCAGCCCCGGGAACTGTGGCTACACCTTC. It is translated as CAISPGNCGYTF.

The chain couples TRBV3-1 to TRBJ2-3, with 10 bases lining up with TRBD1. V lost 3 bases and J lost 4; bases outside the gene matches: 7. Germline V CDR1 and CDR2: LGHDT, YNNKEL (reference sequence). The CDR3 has 16 residues. The CDR3 DNA reads TGTGCCAGCAGCCAGCCGGGACAGGGGTTCCCAGATACGCAGTATTTT. Translating it yields CASSQPGQGFPDTQYF.

The CDR3 coding sequence is TGCGCCAGCAGCCCAAGGGGGCGCGGGAATGAGCAGTACTTC. It translates to CASSPRGRGNEQYF. The chain combines TRBV5-1 with TRBJ2-1; tentative D call: TRBD1 (7 bases). Matching the DNA end better, TRBJ2-7 makes the J call doubtful. The CDR3 runs to 14 residues. Germline V gives CDR1 SGHRS, CDR2 YFSETQ.

Of note for this clonotype: The junction departs from germline at one end; a sequencing error may be responsible. The CDR3 spells CASSEAGQIEAFF. DNA for the CDR3: TGTGCCAGCAGCGAAGCGGGACAGATTGAAGCTTTCTTT. The chain has TRBV2 and TRBJ1-1, with TRBD1 identical over 7 bases. Germline V lookup: CDR1 SNHLY, CDR2 FYNNEI. The CDR3 sequence is 13 residues long.

This chain joins TRBV5-6 and TRBJ1-2; D perhaps matches TRBD1 (6 bases). Deletions cut 1 base from V and 6 bases from J, with 22 bases between. Per the germline V gene, CDR1 is SGHDT and CDR2 is YYEEEE. The CDR3 is 17 residues long. The CDR3 DNA reads TGTGCCAGCAGCTTGATCGGTGACACAGGGTTGGGAGATGGCTACACCTTC. It specifies CASSLIGDTGLGDGYTF.

V gene TRBV27 combines with J gene TRBJ2-1; 7 nucleotides match TRBD2. Germline V gene sequence: CDR1 MNHEY, CDR2 SMNVEV (reference sequence). The length of the CDR3 is 15 residues. Germline trimming cut 6 bases from V and 0 bases from J; bases unmatched to any gene: 5. The CDR3 loop reads CASSDSGYSYNEQFF. CDR3 sequence (DNA): TGTGCCAGCAGCGATAGCGGGTACTCCTACAATGAGCAGTTCTTC.

J is TRBJ1-1 and V is TRBV6-6; the match to TRBD1 covers 11 bases. V gave up 3 bases and J gave up 4 bases; unmatched junction bases: 7. Germline V gene sequence: CDR1 MNHNY, CDR2 SVGAGI (reference sequence). The CDR3 covers 16 residues. The CDR3 loop is CASSYGWGQGVTEAFF. The CDR3 DNA reads as TGTGCCAGCAGTTATGGGTGGGGACAGGGGGTCACTGAAGCTTTCTTT.

In DNA, the CDR3 is TGTGCCAGCAGCGTAGCGACTAGCGGGGGAACAAAGACCCAGTACTTC. Protein sequence: CASSVATSGGTKTQYF. V and J are TRBV9 and TRBJ2-5, with 12 bases aligning to TRBD2. The CDR3 covers 16 residues. Losses at the gene ends were 0 bases for V and 6 bases for J; bases not matched to a gene: 6. Germline V CDR1 and CDR2: SGDLS, YYNGEE.

This clonotype was recorded a few times. The chain recombines TRBV5-1 with TRBJ2-3; 9 bases line up with TRBD2. V was pared by 0 bases and J by 2 bases, with 1 base of the junction left unmatched. CDR1 SGHRS and CDR2 YFSETQ come from the germline V gene. The CDR3 loop spans 15 amino acids. This CDR3 is CASSLERGATDTQYF. The CDR3 DNA is TGCGCCAGCAGCTTGGAGCGGGGGGCCACAGATACGCAGTATTTT.

V is TRBV20-1 and J is TRBJ2-4, with unresolved D. V lost 1 base, J lost 0 bases, and 10 bases lay in between. Germline CDR1 and CDR2: DFQATT and SNEGSKA (reference sequence). There are 15 residues in the CDR3. Here the CDR3 reads CSARGSALAKNIQYF. DNA of the CDR3: TGCAGTGCTAGAGGATCGGCACTAGCCAAAAACATTCAGTACTTC.

Worth noting for this clonotype: One end of the junction is discordant with germline, which a read error may explain. The rearrangement links TRBV4-2 to TRBJ1-4, with D unclear. The germline V gene has CDR1 LGHNA and CDR2 YNFKEQ. The CDR3 has 14 residues. The CDR3 DNA sequence: TGTGCCAGCAGCCAAGTGGCAACTGATGAAAAACTGTTTTTT. Protein product: CASSQVATDEKLFF.

In this sample, this clonotype turned up a few times. The J gene is TRBJ2-3, the V gene TRBV12-3 or TRBV12-4; D is ambiguous. The V end was cut by 5 bases, the J end by 0 bases, with 12 bases between. There are 15 residues in the CDR3. Here the CDR3 reads CASSLSYTSTDTQYF. The CDR3 DNA follows: TGTGCCAGCAGTCTCTCCTATACTAGCACAGATACGCAGTATTTT.

The rearrangement links TRBV6-6 to TRBJ2-5; no reliable D call. Trimming removed 6 bases at V and 5 bases at J, with 10 bases between. The length of the CDR3 is 12 residues. CDR1 is MNHNY and CDR2 is SVGAGI in the germline V gene (reference sequence). The CDR3 protein is CASRSSSETQYF. The CDR3 bases are TGTGCCAGCAGATCATCCAGCGAGACCCAGTACTTC.

The V and J genes are TRBV20-1 and TRBJ2-5, with D hard to call. The germline V gene has CDR1 DFQATT and CDR2 SNEGSKA (reference sequence). V lost 1 base, J lost 11 bases, and 23 bases lay in between. The CDR3 is 15 residues long. CDR3 sequence (DNA): TGCAGTGCTAGAGGGTTAGGAGTGAGTCACAATGAGCAGTACTTC. This codes for CSARGLGVSHNEQYF.

In this sample, this clonotype turned up a few times. V usage is TRBV7-2 and J usage is TRBJ2-3; 7 nucleotides line up with TRBD2. The germline gives CDR1 SGHTA, CDR2 FQGNSA. The CDR3 length is 15 residues. V was clipped by 5 bases and J by 2 bases; unmatched bases: 7. CDR3 DNA sequence: TGTGCCAGCAGCCTGACACGACTAGCCACAGATACGCAGTATTTT. Translated: CASSLTRLATDTQYF.

The J gene is TRBJ2-1, the V gene TRBV20-1, with TRBD1 as a possible D gene (6 bases). The CDR3 runs to 14 residues. Trimming cost V 6 bases and J 9 bases, with 21 bases left between them. Germline V gives CDR1 DFQATT, CDR2 SNEGSKA (reference sequence). Here the CDR3 DNA reads TGCAGTGCGTCATTCGGCCAGGGGAATGGTGAGCAGTTCTTC. It specifies CSASFGQGNGEQFF.

This clonotype was detected only a few times. The chain employs TRBV2 and TRBJ1-4; the match to TRBD1 covers 9 bases. The V gene end was trimmed by 8 bases and the J gene end by 7 bases; junction bases not matched to a gene: 2. Germline-derived CDR1 and CDR2 are SNHLY and FYNNEI. The CDR3 runs 12 residues. This CDR3 is CASGTGSEKLFF. In DNA form, the CDR3 reads TGTGCCAGCGGGACAGGGTCTGAAAAACTGTTTTTT.

The rearrangement links TRBV5-1 to TRBJ2-3, with D possibly being TRBD2 (5 bases). V lost 4 bases, J lost 6 bases, and 15 bases lay in between. Germline CDR1 and CDR2: SGHRS and YFSETQ. The CDR3 spans 14 residues. The CDR3 sequence is CASSIALAPDTQYF. CDR3 nucleotides: TGCGCCAGCAGCATTGCCCTAGCTCCCGATACGCAGTATTTT.

The chain recombines TRBV20-1 with TRBJ2-1; tentative D call: TRBD2 (5 bases). The CDR3 contains 14 residues. The V end was cut by 0 bases, the J end by 6 bases, with 12 bases between. CDR1 and CDR2 from the germline V gene are DFQATT and SNEGSKA (reference sequence). The DNA of the CDR3 is TGCAGTGCTAGAGATCTTCGAGCGGCCAATGAGCAGTTCTTC. This codes for CSARDLRAANEQFF.

The sample holds a few counts of this clonotype. The chain couples TRBV6-2 or TRBV6-3 to TRBJ2-3; possible D gene TRBD2, 6 bases. Germline values: CDR1 MNHEY, CDR2 SVGEGT. The CDR3 covers 16 residues. The V and J ends lost 6 bases and 2 bases respectively, with 18 bases between them. CDR3 protein: CASSLKVQGLTDTQYF. DNA of the CDR3: TGTGCCAGCAGCCTAAAGGTTCAGGGACTCACAGATACGCAGTATTTT.

The chain carries TRBV20-1 and TRBJ2-3, with D perhaps given as TRBD1 or TRBD2 (5 bases each). The CDR3 sequence is 13 residues long. The V end was cut by 7 bases, the J end by 2 bases, with 13 bases between. CDR1 and CDR2 (germline): DFQATT, SNEGSKA (reference sequence). The CDR3 sequence: CSGPGPYTDTQYF. DNA of the CDR3: TGCAGTGGTCCGGGACCGTACACAGATACGCAGTATTTT.

This clonotype occurred many times. The chain employs TRBV6-5 and TRBJ2-4, with D unresolved. The CDR3 runs to 14 residues. V was clipped by 4 bases and J by 0 bases, with 7 bases between them. Germline loops: CDR1 MNHEY, CDR2 SVGAGI. CDR3 DNA: TGTGCCAGCAGTTCCCCCCTAGCCAAAAACATTCAGTACTTC. It encodes CASSSPLAKNIQYF.